Below, 10 T cell receptor beta chains from the same sample are listed, as sequenced in a study of control samples from healthy donors and cancer patients. Assay used: immunoSEQ multiplex PCR; TCRdb lists only in-frame clones, some missing. The data show over 200,000 clones, about four fifths seen once. The sequencing sample was made of PBMCs. The receptors derive from a woman in her fifties or sixties with lung cancer.

This chain links TRBV6-5 with TRBJ1-5, with D tentatively TRBD1 (5 bases). This CDR3 contains 12 residues. V gave up 4 bases and J gave up 5 bases, with 6 bases separating them. Germline V gene lookup returns CDR1 MNHEY and CDR2 SVGAGI. CDR3 DNA: TGTGCCAGCAGTTCGGGGGATCAGCCCCAGCATTTT. It codes for CASSSGDQPQHF.

CDR3 sequence: CASSIDGRGQFLSEQFF. CDR3 nucleotides: TGTGCCAGTAGTATAGACGGTAGAGGACAATTTTTGTCTGAGCAGTTCTTC. J is TRBJ2-1 and V is TRBV19; perhaps TRBD1 as D (5 bases). V was shortened by 0 bases and J by 9 bases, with 21 bases between the two germline ends. This CDR3 comprises 17 residues. The germline CDR1 and CDR2 sequences are LNHDA and SQIVND (reference sequence).

This clone was detected only a few times. Other DNA sequences in this specimen translate into the identical CDR3. The J gene is TRBJ2-5, the V gene TRBV12-3 or TRBV12-4; D unclear. This CDR3 has 13 residues. Trimming took off 1 base at V and 2 bases at J, with 5 bases between the two ends. CDR3 amino acids: CASSLGQQETQYF. CDR3 nucleotides: TGTGCCAGCAGTTTAGGCCAGCAAGAGACCCAGTACTTC.

The rearrangement links TRBV5-5 to TRBJ1-6, with 7 bases identical to TRBD1. The germline V gene has CDR1 SGHKS and CDR2 YYEKEE (reference sequence). Trimming cost V 1 base and J 5 bases; bases outside gene matches: 3. This CDR3 is built from 15 residues. The CDR3 coding sequence is TGTGCCAGCAGCTTGCAGGGGGTGAATAATTCACCCCTCCACTTT. It specifies CASSLQGVNNSPLHF.

CDR3 protein: CASSFLSSGANVLTF. As DNA, the CDR3 is TGTGCCAGCAGCTTCCTGAGCTCTGGGGCCAACGTCCTGACTTTC. This chain uses TRBV5-5 with TRBJ2-6, with D hard to call. The germline V gene has CDR1 SGHKS and CDR2 YYEKEE (reference sequence). The CDR3 sequence is 15 residues long. V was trimmed by 2 bases and J by 0 bases, leaving 6 bases between them.

This clone was detected a few times. This chain joins TRBV4-1 and TRBJ1-5; D unclear. Germline values: CDR1 MGHRA, CDR2 YSYEKL. This CDR3 spans 16 amino acids. V was clipped by 4 bases and J by 5 bases, with 18 bases between them. CDR3 coding DNA: TGCGCCAGCAGCCCGTGGACCGACCTTCTCCATCAGCCCCAGCATTTT. Amino acid sequence: CASSPWTDLLHQPQHF.

The CDR3 protein is CASSSQGPGNTIYF. The CDR3, as DNA: TGTGCCAGCAGTTCACAGGGTCCTGGAAACACCATATATTTT. The chain uses TRBV2 and TRBJ1-3, with a weak D call TRBD1 (6 bases). Germline values: CDR1 SNHLY, CDR2 FYNNEI. This CDR3 is built from 14 residues. V shed 5 bases and J shed 2 bases, with 10 bases lying between them. The full variable domain, completed using reference TRBV2 and TRBJ1-3, is EPEVTQTPSHQVTQMGQEVILRCVPISNHLYFYWYRQILGQKVEFLVSFYNNEISEKSEIFDDQFSVERPDGSNFTLKIRSTKLEDSAMYFCASSSQGPGNTIYFGEGSWLTVV.

V is TRBV2 and J is TRBJ2-1, with D hard to call. The V gene's germline CDR1 is SNHLY and CDR2 FYNNEI. With 8 bases removed from V and 8 bases from J, the gap between germline ends came to 13 bases. The CDR3 length is 12 residues. The CDR3 loop reads CASRALVHEQFF. CDR3 coding DNA: TGTGCCAGCCGAGCCCTCGTCCATGAGCAGTTCTTC.

A remark on this clone: A much bigger clone sits one base away, suggesting this may be a read error. This sequence joins TRBV5-6 and TRBJ1-1; D might be TRBD1 (5 bases). This CDR3 spans 13 amino acids. The V gene lost 4 bases and the J gene lost 2 bases, with 9 bases spanning the gap. Germline V gene lookup returns CDR1 SGHDT and CDR2 YYEEEE. The DNA for the CDR3 is TGTGCCAGCAGCGTTGACAGAAACACTGAAGCTTTCTTT. Its protein product is CASSVDRNTEAFF. Based on the CDR3 plus reference TRBV5-6 and TRBJ1-1, the full variable domain is DAGVTQSPTHLIKTRGQQVTLRCSPKSGHDTVSWYQQALGQGPQFIFQYYEEEERQRGNFPDRFSGHQFPNYSSELNVNALLLGDSALYLCASSVDRNTEAFFGQGTRLTVV.

V usage is TRBV15 and J usage is TRBJ2-3; D is undetermined. CDR1 LNHNV and CDR2 YYDKDF come from the germline V gene (reference sequence). The V end was cut by 0 bases, the J end by 0 bases, with 7 bases between. This CDR3 contains 15 residues. CDR3 in amino acids: CATSRDGLSTDTQYF. CDR3 in DNA: TGTGCCACCAGCAGAGATGGGCTAAGCACAGATACGCAGTATTTT.